This TCR beta chain was profiled in a study of metastatic and nonmetastatic thyroid tumors (dated by TCRdb to about 2020). The study in broad terms: For patients with malignant and with benign thyroid disease, the researchers compared repertoires between peripheral blood samples and tumor or nodule tissue samples. What the work shows at the level of the full study, not this receptor alone: In both blood and tumor samples, malignant tumors were reported to have significantly higher TCR beta diversity than benign nodules.

About this clone itself: Its antigen specificity is not known. Base qualities were left out, and no much larger clone turns up one base away.

The CDR3 spans 14 residues, from the cysteine through the phenylalanine. CDR3 DNA is the only sequence kept; it has 42 bases, read in frame from the first base. For CDR1 and CDR2, the germline V gene lists SGHNT and YENEEA. V sheds 1 base and J sheds 6 bases, leaving 9 bases between their ends. No patient had received any treatment before thyroid surgery. Using T-cell receptor beta sequencing, the study looked back at clinical samples from patients collected from the early 2010s to the late 2010s. The library was prepared using PCR. These reads were obtained on an Illumina HiSeq 4000. The TCR beta-chain CDR3 region of each patient was profiled by high-throughput sequencing. The paper's data handling went like this. CDR3 differences across clinicopathological groups were used to build a classifier for discriminating distant-metastatic papillary thyroid cancer patients. To measure repertoire diversity the researchers used the Shannon index, while the Morisita-Horn index served to gauge how similar the tumor and blood repertoires were. TCRdb applied fastp at Q25 and MiXCR to the public reads, then kept only in-frame beta chains. These V and J calls originate from TCRdb's pipeline instead of the authors' own analysis. This sample comprises over 20,000 clones, over 10% of them detected only once. Of the sample, roughly 25% falls within the top ten clones.

The origin of this receptor is a female donor with papillary thyroid cancer or a benign thyroid nodule (not recorded which). Some clones in this sample may be carry-over from other donors' samples. Sequenced input: blood. In this chain, TRBV11-3 is recombined with TRBJ2-2, with an unclear D gene assignment. The DNA sequence reads TGTGCCAGCAGCTTAGGTACGGACCCCGGGGAGCTGTTTTTT. Its protein is CASSLGTDPGELFF.